This passage covers 13 T cell receptor beta chains from one sample sequenced in a study of blood T cells in healthy people across ages. Using a J-beta primer mix together with a sample-barcoded 5' primer, a second PCR was run for roughly 7 to 12 cycles. TCRdb fed the 5' RACE reads into MiXCR, producing one record per CDR3 protein. The sample lists hundreds of thousands of distinct CDR3 sequences, around 43% occurring once. The sequenced sample was blood. The receptor source for this set is an older man in good health.

The chain joins TRBV4-3 to TRBJ2-1; TRBD2 matches 9 bases. V shed 3 bases and J 7 bases; nucleotides not matched to a gene: 7. This CDR3 is 15 amino acids long. CDR1 and CDR2 (germline): LGHNA, YSLEER. In DNA form, the CDR3 reads TGCGCCAGCAGCCAGCTTGGACTAGCGAGGAATGAGCAGTTCTTC. This sequence encodes CASSQLGLARNEQFF.

This clonotype occurred a few times. The J gene is TRBJ2-3, the V gene TRBV6-1; 8 bases fit TRBD1. The CDR3 spans 17 residues. The germline V gene encodes CDR1 MNHNS and CDR2 SASEGT. Unmatched junction bases numbered 14, after V lost 5 bases and J lost 4 bases. CDR3 in amino acids: CASSPTPTGGVPDTQYF. The CDR3 region has the DNA TGTGCCAGCAGTCCGACGCCCACAGGGGGAGTCCCAGATACGCAGTATTTT.

The rearrangement joins TRBV7-3 to TRBJ2-1; 10 bases map to TRBD2. The CDR3 has 16 residues. Unmatched junction bases numbered 8, after V lost 4 bases and J lost 5 bases. Germline V gene sequence: CDR1 SGHTA, CDR2 FQGTGA. In DNA, the CDR3 is TGTGCCAGCAGCTCTCTTTTAGCGGGAGGTAACAATGAGCAGTTCTTC. It specifies CASSSLLAGGNNEQFF.

This clonotype was counted between two and nine times. The chain uses TRBV25-1 and TRBJ2-7, with D unclear. This CDR3 has 12 amino acids. V lost 3 bases and J 3 bases, leaving 6 bases between the germline ends. Germline V gives CDR1 MGHDK, CDR2 SYGVNS. The CDR3 reads CASSDRHYEQYF. Here the CDR3 DNA reads TGTGCCAGCAGTGACAGGCACTACGAGCAGTACTTC.

This chain joins TRBV20-1 and TRBJ2-3; 9 positions match TRBD2. V gave up 3 bases and J gave up 3 bases; unmatched junction bases: 7. Germline values: CDR1 DFQATT, CDR2 SNEGSKA (reference sequence). CDR3 length: 15 residues. The DNA of the CDR3 is TGCAGTGCTAGGTCCGCGCGGGAGGGAACAGATACGCAGTATTTT. This encodes CSARSAREGTDTQYF.

This clonotype showed up just a few times. The chain links TRBV20-1 to TRBJ2-4, with TRBD1 matching over 10 bases. J gave up 7 bases and V 6 bases, and 6 bases lay outside the gene matches. The germline gives CDR1 DFQATT, CDR2 SNEGSKA (reference sequence). This CDR3 contains 13 residues. CDR3 amino acids: CSATTGGRNIQYF. The CDR3 region has the DNA TGCAGTGCCACGACAGGGGGCCGGAACATTCAGTACTTC.

The chain employs TRBV29-1 and TRBJ2-3, with 14 bases fitting TRBD2. The CDR3 contains 20 residues. The V and J ends lost 2 bases and 0 bases, in that order; junction bases with no gene match: 13. Per the germline V gene, CDR1 is SQVTM and CDR2 is ANQGSEA. CDR3 in amino acids: CSVEYAGGLAGVGSTDTQYF. DNA of the CDR3: TGCAGCGTTGAATATGCGGGGGGACTAGCGGGAGTAGGTAGCACAGATACGCAGTATTTT.

This clonotype appeared a few times. This chain joins TRBV6-2 or TRBV6-3 and TRBJ2-7; either TRBD1 or TRBD2 may supply D (6 bases each). V dropped 5 bases and J dropped 6 bases, with 17 bases sitting between them. This CDR3 has 14 amino acids. Germline-derived CDR1 and CDR2 are MNHEY and SVGEGT. CDR3: CASSMGGLVGEQYF. For the CDR3, the DNA is TGTGCCAGCAGTATGGGGGGCTTGGTGGGCGAGCAGTACTTC.

This clonotype was recorded a few times. The chain carries TRBV4-2 and TRBJ1-2; D possibly corresponds to TRBD1 (6 bases). V was cut by 1 base and J by 4 bases, with 16 bases left in between. Germline V gene sequence: CDR1 LGHNA, CDR2 YNFKEQ. The CDR3 covers 16 residues. The CDR3 nucleotides read TGTGCCAGCAGCCAAGCGTCCTCCCAAGGGGGCTATGGCTACACCTTC. Protein: CASSQASSQGGYGYTF.

The CDR3 DNA reads TGCAGCGTTCGAACCGGGACAGGGATGTACGAGCAGTACTTC. As protein: CSVRTGTGMYEQYF. The chain uses TRBV29-1 and TRBJ2-5; 9 bases align to TRBD1. The J call is uncertain, as TRBJ2-7 better fits the DNA end. The germline gives CDR1 SQVTM, CDR2 ANQGSEA. The CDR3 consists of 14 residues.

This chain links TRBV9 with TRBJ2-7, with unresolved D. The germline V and J ends were trimmed by 0 bases and 4 bases, with 14 bases remaining between them. This CDR3 contains 15 residues. Germline assignment: CDR1 SGDLS and CDR2 YYNGEE. In DNA, the CDR3 is TGTGCCAGCAGCGTAGCGGGCGCTACGGGTTACGAGCAGTACTTC. Its translation is CASSVAGATGYEQYF.

There are a few counts of this clonotype. The V and J genes are TRBV4-2 and TRBJ1-1, with TRBD1 as a possible D gene (6 bases). This CDR3 has 15 residues. Trimming shortened V by 1 base and J by 1 base, and 10 bases separated the two germline ends. Looked up from germline, CDR1 is LGHNA and CDR2 is YNFKEQ. The DNA of the CDR3 is TGTGCCAGCAGCCAAGCTCAGGGGCCGAACACTGAAGCTTTCTTT. It codes for CASSQAQGPNTEAFF.

This clonotype has more than one count but fewer than ten. This CDR3 is CASSPDTRVLYEQYF. DNA for the CDR3: TGTGCCAGCAGTCCCGACACAAGGGTCCTCTACGAGCAGTACTTC. The rearrangement joins TRBV27 to TRBJ2-7; D is ambiguous. The ends were cut back, 5 bases at V and 3 bases at J, with 17 bases in the middle. Germline CDR1 is MNHEY and CDR2 is SMNVEV (reference sequence). There are 15 residues in the CDR3.